Listed here are 22 T cell receptor beta chains from one sample, sequenced in a study of human T cells and chemical hapten exposure. MiXCR, run by TCRdb on the RACE reads, gives a single entry per CDR3 protein. This sample has over 130,000 distinct CDR3 sequences, with 10% to 15% found just once. Time point noted: patch test 2, 6 weeks after DPC sensitization. Documented treatment: therapeutic diphenylcyclopropenone sensitization with weekly scalp DPC. The source was whole blood, collected in connection with sensitization to the hapten diphenylcyclopropenone (DPC). The receptors derive from a woman between 45 and 60 years old with alopecia areata. Some clones in this sample may be carry-over from other donors' samples.

This clonotype was seen a handful of times. V gene TRBV10-3 combines with J gene TRBJ2-5; D tentatively fits TRBD1 or TRBD2 (5 bases each). Trimming removed 6 bases at V and 5 bases at J, with 10 bases between. The CDR3 covers 12 residues. Germline assignment: CDR1 ENHRY and CDR2 SYGVKD. CDR3 protein: CAISYEGETQYF. The CDR3 bases are TGTGCCATCAGCTACGAGGGGGAGACCCAGTACTTC.

The table lists this clonotype with many counts. The rearrangement joins TRBV30 to TRBJ2-7; possibly TRBD2 for D (6 bases). Germline loops: CDR1 GTSNPN, CDR2 SVGIG (reference sequence). V was shortened by 1 base and J by 2 bases, with 12 bases between the two germline ends. This CDR3 is built from 14 residues. The CDR3 nucleotides are TGTGCCTGGAGTGGACCAGGGAGGCCCTACGAGCAGTACTTC. Translating gives CAWSGPGRPYEQYF.

The chain is built from TRBV9 and TRBJ2-1; TRBD2 aligns across 11 bases. The V segment lost 0 bases and the J segment 13 bases; nucleotides outside the gene matches: 6. There are 14 residues in the CDR3. In germline, CDR1 is SGDLS, CDR2 YYNGEE. Here the CDR3 reads CASSVVGLAGDQFF. CDR3 coding DNA: TGTGCCAGCAGCGTAGTTGGACTAGCGGGCGATCAGTTCTTC.

This clonotype was found many times. J is TRBJ1-6 and V is TRBV6-6; no reliable D call. From germline, CDR1 is MNHNY and CDR2 SVGAGI (reference sequence). V was shortened by 6 bases and J by 5 bases, with 11 bases between the two germline ends. The CDR3 consists of 14 residues. The CDR3 DNA sequence: TGTGCCAGCAGACTCGACGCGAATAATTCACCCCTCCACTTT. Its protein product is CASRLDANNSPLHF.

This clonotype was observed many times. The CDR3 nucleotides are TGTGCCAGCAGTTTCGGGCAGGTGAACACCGGGGAGCTGTTTTTT. It encodes CASSFGQVNTGELFF. The J gene is TRBJ2-2, the V gene TRBV12-3 or TRBV12-4; D is uncertain. V was shortened by 3 bases and J by 1 base, with 9 bases between the two germline ends. This CDR3 has 15 residues.

This clonotype was seen more than once but under ten times. V is TRBV29-1 and J is TRBJ2-3; 8 positions agree with TRBD1. The CDR3 loop spans 16 amino acids. The V gene's germline CDR1 is SQVTM and CDR2 ANQGSEA. Trimming cost V 1 base and J 2 bases; bases outside gene matches: 8. Here the CDR3 reads CSVEAPRQGNTDTQYF. The DNA of the CDR3 is TGCAGCGTTGAAGCGCCTCGACAGGGGAACACAGATACGCAGTATTTT.

The gene calls are TRBV4-2 and TRBJ2-6, with no clear D. CDR3 length equals 18 residues. Trimming pared 0 bases from V and 0 bases from J, leaving 12 bases between. Per germline, CDR1 LGHNA and CDR2 YNFKEQ. The CDR3 DNA is TGTGCCAGCAGCCAAGATCATTGGGATAGCTCTGGGGCCAACGTCCTGACTTTC. This encodes CASSQDHWDSSGANVLTF.

The V and J genes are TRBV11-2 and TRBJ2-2; D not certain. V lost 2 bases, J lost 1 base, and 8 bases lay in between. Germline V CDR1 and CDR2: SGHAT, FQNNGV. The length of the CDR3 is 15 residues. CDR3 region: CASSLLPMNTGELFF. The CDR3 bases are TGTGCCAGCAGCTTACTACCGATGAACACCGGGGAGCTGTTTTTT.

The chain carries TRBV5-6 and TRBJ1-1; D gene ambiguous. The germline gives CDR1 SGHDT, CDR2 YYEEEE. This CDR3 contains 14 residues. With 0 bases removed from V and 11 bases from J, the gap between germline ends came to 17 bases. The CDR3 here is CASSLAPARSGAFF. The CDR3 bases are TGTGCCAGCAGCTTGGCCCCCGCCCGGTCTGGGGCTTTCTTT.

This clonotype was observed a handful of times. The V gene is TRBV3-1, the J gene TRBJ1-5; no firm D call. The CDR3 covers 13 residues. The germline V gene has CDR1 LGHDT and CDR2 YNNKEL (reference sequence). V lost 0 bases to trimming and J lost 7 bases, with 7 bases between them. Here the CDR3 DNA reads TGTGCCAGCAGCCAAGATGCGAGCCAGCCCCAGCATTTT. It is translated as CASSQDASQPQHF. The entire variable domain, with the rest obtained from reference TRBV3-1 and TRBJ1-5, is as follows: DTAVSQTPKYLVTQMGNDKSIKCEQNLGHDTMYWYKQDSKKFLKIMFSYNNKELIINETVPNRFSPKSPDKAHLNLHINSLELGDSAVYFCASSQDASQPQHFGDGTRLSIL.

This chain links TRBV9 with TRBJ2-5; unclear D gene. The CDR3 sequence is 15 residues long. The V and J ends lost 8 bases and 5 bases respectively, with 22 bases between them. Germline V gene sequence: CDR1 SGDLS, CDR2 YYNGEE. The CDR3 DNA is TGTGCCAGTGGACGAGGTGTCGCCCTTAGGGAGACCCAGTACTTC. It translates to CASGRGVALRETQYF. The full variable domain, its missing parts supplied by reference TRBV9 and TRBJ2-5, is DSGVTQTPKHLITATGQRVTLRCSPRSGDLSVYWYQQSLDQGLQFLIQYYNGEERAKGNILERFSAQQFPDLHSELNLSSLELGDSALYFCASGRGVALRETQYFGPGTRLLVL.

The CDR3 loop reads CSVENSNYGYTF. The CDR3 DNA follows: TGCAGCGTTGAAAACAGTAACTATGGCTACACCTTC. V is TRBV29-1 and J is TRBJ1-2; D is uncertain. Germline V CDR1 and CDR2: SQVTM, ANQGSEA. This CDR3 is built from 12 residues. V lost 2 bases, J lost 1 base, and 5 bases lay in between. Using reference TRBV29-1 and TRBJ1-2 for the parts outside the CDR3, the full variable domain is SAVISQKPSRDICQRGTSLTIQCQVDSQVTMMFWYRQQPGQSLTLIATANQGSEATYESGFVIDKFPISRPNLTFSTLTVSNMSPEDSSIYLCSVENSNYGYTFGSGTRLTVV.

A few counts support this clonotype. The chain combines TRBV7-2 with TRBJ2-5; 11 positions agree with TRBD2. This CDR3 contains 16 residues. Per the germline V gene, CDR1 is SGHTA and CDR2 is FQGNSA. The junction had 10 bases not matched to a gene; V was cut back by 5 bases and J by 5 bases. DNA of the CDR3: TGTGCCAGCAGCCCTCTAGCGGGAGGAGGACGGGAGACCCAGTACTTC. It translates to CASSPLAGGGRETQYF.

This clonotype was seen at least ten times. This chain connects TRBV6-2 or TRBV6-3 to TRBJ2-5; no reliable D call. CDR1 and CDR2 from the germline V gene are MNHEY and SVGEGT. The CDR3 spans 13 residues. V lost 4 bases and J lost 4, with 10 bases in between. The CDR3 DNA is TGTGCCAGCAGTTCCTCCATGGGAGAGACCCAGTACTTC. It yields the protein CASSSSMGETQYF.

This clonotype has just a few counts. The chain joins TRBV20-1 to TRBJ2-1, with D tentatively TRBD2 (5 bases). V was clipped by 0 bases and J by 5 bases, with 14 bases between them. The germline CDR1 and CDR2 sequences are DFQATT and SNEGSKA (reference sequence). This CDR3 has 15 amino acids. CDR3 sequence reads: CSARDWGGRNNEQFF. Written as DNA, the CDR3 is TGCAGTGCTAGAGATTGGGGTGGGAGAAACAATGAGCAGTTCTTC.

This clonotype was picked up a small number of times. The chain employs TRBV11-2 and TRBJ2-7; the D is unclear. Germline CDR1 and CDR2: SGHAT and FQNNGV. This CDR3 has 11 residues. Between the trimmed V and J ends, which lost 1 base and 8 bases, there was a span of 6 bases. The CDR3, as DNA: TGTGCCAGCAGCTTAGCCCGCAAGCAGTACTTC. This gives the protein CASSLARKQYF.

This clonotype occurred a few times. V and J are TRBV5-1 and TRBJ1-2; unclear D gene. CDR3 length: 13 residues. V was trimmed by 4 bases and J by 2 bases, leaving 9 bases between them. CDR1 is SGHRS and CDR2 is YFSETQ in the germline V gene. CDR3 loop: CASSQDVNYGYTF. The CDR3, as DNA: TGCGCCAGCAGCCAGGACGTGAACTATGGCTACACCTTC. Filled out from reference TRBV5-1 and TRBJ1-2, the complete variable domain reads KAGVTQTPRYLIKTRGQQVTLSCSPISGHRSVSWYQQTPGQGLQFLFEYFSETQRNKGNFPGRFSGRQFSNSRSEMNVSTLELGDSALYLCASSQDVNYGYTFGSGTRLTVV.

This clonotype has a count of ten or more. This sequence joins TRBV4-3 and TRBJ2-7; the match to TRBD1 covers 11 bases. CDR1 is LGHNA and CDR2 is YSLEER in the germline V gene. The CDR3 runs 15 residues. V was pared by 2 bases and J by 6 bases, with 6 bases of the junction left unmatched. This CDR3 is CASSQRTGGLLEQYF. For the CDR3, the DNA is TGCGCCAGCAGCCAACGGACAGGGGGCCTTCTCGAGCAGTACTTC.

The chain links TRBV20-1 to TRBJ2-3; D remains unclear. The germline V gene has CDR1 DFQATT and CDR2 SNEGSKA (reference sequence). This CDR3 is built from 13 residues. Between the trimmed V and J ends, which lost 5 bases and 2 bases, there was a span of 11 bases. In nucleotides, the CDR3 is TGCAGTGCTGGTCTGAGACCCACAGATACGCAGTATTTT. Protein product: CSAGLRPTDTQYF.

The genes are TRBV6-5 and TRBJ1-2, with TRBD1 matching over 7 bases. The V and J ends lost 0 bases and 4 bases, in that order; junction bases with no gene match: 5. Germline lookup yields CDR1 MNHEY and CDR2 SVGAGI. The CDR3 extends over 15 amino acids. The CDR3 nucleotides are TGTGCCAGCAGTTACTCGCGACAGGGAGGCTATGGCTACACCTTC. The encoded protein is CASSYSRQGGYGYTF.

In this sample, this clonotype turned up a few times. The chain couples TRBV3-1 to TRBJ1-6; D is ambiguous. Germline lookup yields CDR1 LGHDT and CDR2 YNNKEL (reference sequence). There are 12 residues in the CDR3. Trimming left V 3 bases short and J 10 bases short, with 7 bases between. DNA of the CDR3: TGTGCCAGCAGCCATGGAACCTCACCCCTCCACTTT. It yields the protein CASSHGTSPLHF.

This clonotype was counted a few times. V gene TRBV5-8 combines with J gene TRBJ2-1; 12 bases match TRBD2. Germline trimming cut 2 bases from V and 4 bases from J; bases unmatched to any gene: 10. This CDR3 contains 18 residues. CDR1 SGHTS and CDR2 YDEGEE come from the germline V gene. The CDR3 DNA sequence: TGTGCCAGCAGCTTACCCCCGGGACTAGCGGGCCTATACAATGAGCAGTTCTTC. It yields the protein CASSLPPGLAGLYNEQFF.